The entry below gives a single T cell receptor (beta chain) sequence along with its context. These data come from a study of shared clonotypes between healthy human individuals. The repertoire was sequenced with immunoSEQ multiplex PCR; TCRdb's copy has only in-frame clones and lacks some. The table shows over 2 million clones, with roughly 94% occurring only once. What was sequenced was naive CD4+ T cells sorted from blood. As to subset: CD45RA+ positively selected. This receptor was identified in a young man in good health.

CDR3 in amino acids: CASSEGQGADTEAFF. The CDR3 region has the DNA TGTGCCAGCTCAGAAGGACAGGGGGCCGACACTGAAGCTTTCTTT. The rearrangement uses TRBV18 and TRBJ1-1, with 11 bases that match TRBD1. The length of the CDR3 is 15 residues. Trimming removed 5 bases from V and 3 bases from J; junction bases left unmatched: 5. Germline assignment: CDR1 KGHSH and CDR2 LQKENI.